This T cell receptor beta chain originates from a study of control samples from healthy donors and cancer patients. The junction had 8 bases not matched to a gene; V was cut back by 2 bases and J by 4 bases. Germline V lookup: CDR1 LNHDA, CDR2 SQIVND (reference sequence). CDR3 length equals 16 residues. Repertoires were generated with immunoSEQ multiplex PCR, while TCRdb's copy carries only in-frame clones and drops some. The sample yields about 35,000 clones, over 85% seen once. The sequenced sample consisted of PBMCs. The rearrangement links TRBV19 to TRBJ1-2; the match to TRBD1 covers 9 bases. This TCR was recovered from a man aged 35-49 years with colorectal cancer. This chain's CDR3 is CASSIFPGQGAYGYTF. CDR3 sequence (DNA): TGTGCCAGTAGTATATTCCCGGGACAGGGTGCCTATGGCTACACCTTC.